The present entry profiles one T cell receptor beta chain with its context. As yet, its antigen is unknown. This entry belongs to a study of radiotherapy plus CTLA-4 blockade in lung cancer. Study background: Of the patients, 15% to 20% showed objective responses and approximately 34% attained disease control.

Chemo-refractory metastatic non-small-cell lung cancer patients underwent focal radiation alongside CTLA-4 blockade with ipilimumab. Sequencing was performed with immunoSEQ multiplex PCR; in TCRdb, only in-frame clones are kept and a portion is missing. In the table there are tens of thousands of clones, 79% of which are singletons. General study points: Peripheral blood showed expansion of tumor-derived TCR clones after radiotherapy and ipilimumab. Interferon-beta, together with early blood T cell clone dynamics, reportedly best predicted response.

CDR1 and CDR2 (germline): SGHNT, YYREEE (reference sequence). The V end lost 0 bases, the J end lost 4 bases, and 9 bases lay between the germline ends. This CDR3 is built from 14 residues. Source: peripheral blood, taken from a patient treated with radiotherapy plus ipilimumab. This clonotype originated in a human donor with non-small cell lung cancer who had a complete response to radiotherapy plus ipilimumab. The chain links TRBV5-4 to TRBJ2-3, with TRBD2 as a possible D gene (5 bases). CDR3 in amino acids: CASSLAVGADTQYF. For the CDR3, the DNA is TGTGCCAGCAGCTTGGCAGTCGGGGCAGATACGCAGTATTTT.